The clone carrying this T cell receptor (beta chain) was counted a few times. This sample was included in a study of cytomegalovirus exposure and HLA in healthy donors. The PCR ran on 60 Vbeta and 13 Jbeta primers. Method: immunoSEQ multiplex PCR; TCRdb's copy keeps in-frame clones and lacks some. The table records 110,000 to 150,000 clones, roughly 10% of them present only once. The trim removed 0 bases at V and 2 bases at J, leaving 12 bases unmatched. Per the germline V gene, CDR1 is SGHRS and CDR2 is YFSETQ. The CDR3 covers 18 residues. Sequencing was performed on PBMCs. The receptor was derived from a man between 50 and 59 years old in good health and CMV-seronegative. The chain links TRBV5-1 to TRBJ2-7, with 9 bases fitting TRBD2. CDR3 nucleotides: TGCGCCAGCAGCTTGGTCCCCACCGGCGGCGGGAGGGCCTACGAGCAGTACTTC. This translates into CASSLVPTGGGRAYEQYF. The complete variable domain, with remaining parts taken from reference TRBV5-1 and TRBJ2-7, reads KAGVTQTPRYLIKTRGQQVTLSCSPISGHRSVSWYQQTPGQGLQFLFEYFSETQRNKGNFPGRFSGRQFSNSRSEMNVSTLELGDSALYLCASSLVPTGGGRAYEQYFGPGTRLTVT.